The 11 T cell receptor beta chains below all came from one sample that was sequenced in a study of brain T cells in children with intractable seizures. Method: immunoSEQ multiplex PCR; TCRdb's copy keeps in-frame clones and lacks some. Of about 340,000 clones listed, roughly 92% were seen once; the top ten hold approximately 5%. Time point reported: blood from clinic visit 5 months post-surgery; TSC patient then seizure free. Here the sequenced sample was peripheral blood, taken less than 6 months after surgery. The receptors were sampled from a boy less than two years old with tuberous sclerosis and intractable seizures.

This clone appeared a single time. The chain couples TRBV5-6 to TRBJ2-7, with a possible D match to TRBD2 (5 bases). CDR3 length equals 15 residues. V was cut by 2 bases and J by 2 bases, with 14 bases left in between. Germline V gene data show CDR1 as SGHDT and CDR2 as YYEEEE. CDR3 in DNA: TGTGCCAGCAGCTTCGCGGCGGGTTACACCTACGAGCAGTACTTC. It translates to CASSFAAGYTYEQYF.

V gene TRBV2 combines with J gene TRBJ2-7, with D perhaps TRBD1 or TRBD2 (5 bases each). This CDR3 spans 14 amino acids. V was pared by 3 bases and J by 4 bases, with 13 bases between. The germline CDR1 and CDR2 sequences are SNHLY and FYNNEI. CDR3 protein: CASSEGRARYEQYF. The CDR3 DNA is TGTGCCAGCAGTGAGGGGCGGGCAAGGTACGAGCAGTACTTC.

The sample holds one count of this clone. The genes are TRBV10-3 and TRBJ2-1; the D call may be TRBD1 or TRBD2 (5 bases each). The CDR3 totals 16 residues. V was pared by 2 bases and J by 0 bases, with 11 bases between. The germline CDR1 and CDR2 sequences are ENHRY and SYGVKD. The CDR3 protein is CAISELGRSSYNEQFF. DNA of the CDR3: TGTGCCATCAGTGAGCTGGGACGGAGCTCCTACAATGAGCAGTTCTTC.

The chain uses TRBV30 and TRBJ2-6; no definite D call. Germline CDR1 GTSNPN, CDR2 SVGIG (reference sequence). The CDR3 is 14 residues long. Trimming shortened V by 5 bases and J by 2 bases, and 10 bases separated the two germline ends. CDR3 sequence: CAWDKAPGANVLTF. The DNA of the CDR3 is TGTGCCTGGGACAAGGCCCCTGGGGCCAACGTCCTGACTTTC. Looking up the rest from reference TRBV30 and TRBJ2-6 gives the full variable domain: SQTIHQWPATLVQPVGSPLSLECTVEGTSNPNLYWYRQAAGRGLQLLFYSVGIGQISSEVPQNLSASRPQDRQFILSSKKLLLSDSGFYLCAWDKAPGANVLTFGAGSRLTVL.

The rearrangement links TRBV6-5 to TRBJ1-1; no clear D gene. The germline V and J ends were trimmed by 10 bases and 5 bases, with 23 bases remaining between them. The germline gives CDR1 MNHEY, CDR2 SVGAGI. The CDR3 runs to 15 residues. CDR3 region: CATTAGGVVRTEAFF. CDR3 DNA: TGTGCCACTACTGCCGGAGGTGTGGTGAGGACTGAAGCTTTCTTT.

The CDR3 reads CATSDRYRGQPQHF. The CDR3, as DNA: TGTGCCACCAGTGACCGATACAGGGGGCAGCCCCAGCATTTT. The rearrangement uses TRBV24-1 and TRBJ1-5; 8 nucleotides align to TRBD1. CDR1 is KGHDR and CDR2 is SFDVKD in the germline V gene. This CDR3 region has 14 residues. Trimming cost V 4 bases and J 7 bases; bases outside gene matches: 5.

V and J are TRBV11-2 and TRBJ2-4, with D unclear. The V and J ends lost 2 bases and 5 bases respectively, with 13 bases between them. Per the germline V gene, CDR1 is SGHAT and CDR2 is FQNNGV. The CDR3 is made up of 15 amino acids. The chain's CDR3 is CASSLLARPENIQYF. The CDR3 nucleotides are TGTGCCAGCAGCTTACTCGCACGGCCGGAAAACATTCAGTACTTC. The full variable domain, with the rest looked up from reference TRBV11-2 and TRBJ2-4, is EAGVAQSPRYKIIEKRQSVAFWCNPISGHATLYWYQQILGQGPKLLIQFQNNGVVDDSQLPKDRFSAERLKGVDSTLKIQPAKLEDSAVYLCASSLLARPENIQYFGAGTRLSVL.

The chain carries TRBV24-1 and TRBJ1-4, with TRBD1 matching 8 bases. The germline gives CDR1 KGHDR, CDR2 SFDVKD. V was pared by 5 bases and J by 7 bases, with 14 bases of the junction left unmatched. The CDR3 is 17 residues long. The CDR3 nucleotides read TGTGCCACCAGTGGAGGACAGGGTTTTTGGGGAACTGAAAAACTGTTTTTT. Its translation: CATSGGQGFWGTEKLFF.

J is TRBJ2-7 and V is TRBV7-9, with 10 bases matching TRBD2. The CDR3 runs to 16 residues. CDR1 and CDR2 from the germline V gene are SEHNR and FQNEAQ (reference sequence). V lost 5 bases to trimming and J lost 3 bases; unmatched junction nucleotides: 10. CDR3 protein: CASSPALAGALYEQYF. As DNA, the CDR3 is TGTGCCAGCAGCCCCGCCCTAGCGGGAGCGCTCTACGAGCAGTACTTC.

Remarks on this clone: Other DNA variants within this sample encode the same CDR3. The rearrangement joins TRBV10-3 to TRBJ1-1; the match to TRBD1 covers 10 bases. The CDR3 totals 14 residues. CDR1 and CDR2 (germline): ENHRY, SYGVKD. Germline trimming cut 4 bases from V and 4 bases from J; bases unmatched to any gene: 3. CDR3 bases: TGTGCCATCAGTGGAGGACAGGGGGGCACTGAAGCTTTCTTT. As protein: CAISGGQGGTEAFF.

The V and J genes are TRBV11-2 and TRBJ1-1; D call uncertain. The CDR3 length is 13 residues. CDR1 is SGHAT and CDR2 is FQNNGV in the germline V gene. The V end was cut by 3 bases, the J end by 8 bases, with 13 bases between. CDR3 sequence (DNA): TGTGCCAGCAGCTTTGACCAAACCCCGGAAGCTTTCTTT. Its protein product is CASSFDQTPEAFF.